Given below is one TCR beta chain in context. What it binds is not known. The data are from a study of shared clonotypes between healthy human individuals. Per the study methods: ImmunoSEQ only sent back junction sequences with no quality scores, so filtering was done differently. The repertoire was sequenced with immunoSEQ multiplex PCR; TCRdb's copy has only in-frame clones and lacks some. V, J and clone size are taken as reported in that table, and D and trimming were inferred from the DNA itself. Among under 2,500,000 clones, around 95% were seen once, and the ten largest hold approximately 0.13%. Study-level findings and limits: Around 5% of naive CD4 clonotypes were common to a few donors. Genetic and exposure-history diversity was limited by the small donor number. The expectation was that sequencing depth would affect clonotype sharing among donors.

The ends were cut back, 6 bases at V and 1 base at J, with 12 bases in the middle. This CDR3 contains 14 residues. Germline loops: CDR1 KGHSH, CDR2 LQKENI. The receptor was isolated from a man between 18 and 29 years old in good health. The source material was naive CD4+ T cells sorted from blood. Sample subset: CD45RA+ positively selected. This sequence joins TRBV18 and TRBJ2-5; D gene unclear. CDR3 sequence: CASSQNGFQETQYF. CDR3 sequence (DNA): TGTGCCAGCTCTCAGAACGGGTTCCAAGAGACCCAGTACTTC.